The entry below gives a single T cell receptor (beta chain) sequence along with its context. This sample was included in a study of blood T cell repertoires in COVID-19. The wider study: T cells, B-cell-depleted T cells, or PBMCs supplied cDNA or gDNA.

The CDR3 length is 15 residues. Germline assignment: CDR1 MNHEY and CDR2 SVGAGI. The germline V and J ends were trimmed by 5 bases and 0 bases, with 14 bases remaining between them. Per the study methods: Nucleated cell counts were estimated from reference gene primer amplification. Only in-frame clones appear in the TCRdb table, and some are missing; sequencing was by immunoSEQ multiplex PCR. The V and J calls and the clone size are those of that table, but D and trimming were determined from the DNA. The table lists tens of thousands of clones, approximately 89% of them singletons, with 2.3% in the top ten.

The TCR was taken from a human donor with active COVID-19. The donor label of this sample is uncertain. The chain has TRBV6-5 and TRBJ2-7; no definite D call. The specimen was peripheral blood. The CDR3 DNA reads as TGTGCCAGCAGTCAAACAGATACCAGCTCCTACGAGCAGTACTTC. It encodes CASSQTDTSSYEQYF.